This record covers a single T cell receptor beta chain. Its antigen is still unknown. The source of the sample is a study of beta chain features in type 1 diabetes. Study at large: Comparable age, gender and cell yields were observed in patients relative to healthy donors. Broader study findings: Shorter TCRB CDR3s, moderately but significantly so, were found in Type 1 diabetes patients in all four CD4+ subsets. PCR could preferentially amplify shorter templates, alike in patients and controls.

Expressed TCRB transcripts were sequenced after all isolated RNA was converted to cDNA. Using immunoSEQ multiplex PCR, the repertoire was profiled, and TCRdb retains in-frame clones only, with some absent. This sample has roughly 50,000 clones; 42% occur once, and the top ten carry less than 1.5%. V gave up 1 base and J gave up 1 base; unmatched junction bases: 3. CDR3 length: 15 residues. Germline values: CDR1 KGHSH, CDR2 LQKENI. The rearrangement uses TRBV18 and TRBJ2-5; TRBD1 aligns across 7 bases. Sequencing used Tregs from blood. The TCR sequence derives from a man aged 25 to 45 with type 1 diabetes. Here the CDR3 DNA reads TGTGCCAGCTCACCACGACAGGGCATCCAAGAGACCCAGTACTTC. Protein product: CASSPRQGIQETQYF.